This T cell receptor beta chain was identified in a study of beta chain features in type 1 diabetes. Study results and limitations: The study found moderately but significantly shorter TCRB CDR3s in all four CD4+ subsets of Type 1 diabetes patients.

Sequenced material consisted of expressed TCRB transcripts (all of the isolated RNA was reverse transcribed). The method was immunoSEQ multiplex PCR; TCRdb's version includes in-frame clones alone and lacks a portion of them. The sample contains about 270,000 clones, 13% to 15% of which appear only once. Worth noting for this clone: The antigen is unknown.

A heparinised blood draw that averaged approximately 110 mL was obtained once from each donor. What was sequenced was naive CD4+ T cells from blood. The sequence was collected from a man between 25 and 39 years old with type 1 diabetes.

The CDR3 nucleotides are TGTGCCAGCAGCCTCAACCCGACAGGGCGAGATACGCAGTATTTT. As protein: CASSLNPTGRDTQYF. This rearrangement joins TRBV5-4 to TRBJ2-3; 7 bases are a match to TRBD1. This CDR3 contains 15 residues. Per germline, CDR1 SGHNT and CDR2 YYREEE (reference sequence). J gave up 5 bases and V 4 bases, and 10 bases lay outside the gene matches. The entire variable domain, with the rest obtained from reference TRBV5-4 and TRBJ2-3, is as follows: ETGVTQSPTHLIKTRGQQVTLRCSSQSGHNTVSWYQQALGQGPQFIFQYYREEENGRGNFPPRFSGLQFPNYSSELNVNALELDDSALYLCASSLNPTGRDTQYFGPGTRLTVL.